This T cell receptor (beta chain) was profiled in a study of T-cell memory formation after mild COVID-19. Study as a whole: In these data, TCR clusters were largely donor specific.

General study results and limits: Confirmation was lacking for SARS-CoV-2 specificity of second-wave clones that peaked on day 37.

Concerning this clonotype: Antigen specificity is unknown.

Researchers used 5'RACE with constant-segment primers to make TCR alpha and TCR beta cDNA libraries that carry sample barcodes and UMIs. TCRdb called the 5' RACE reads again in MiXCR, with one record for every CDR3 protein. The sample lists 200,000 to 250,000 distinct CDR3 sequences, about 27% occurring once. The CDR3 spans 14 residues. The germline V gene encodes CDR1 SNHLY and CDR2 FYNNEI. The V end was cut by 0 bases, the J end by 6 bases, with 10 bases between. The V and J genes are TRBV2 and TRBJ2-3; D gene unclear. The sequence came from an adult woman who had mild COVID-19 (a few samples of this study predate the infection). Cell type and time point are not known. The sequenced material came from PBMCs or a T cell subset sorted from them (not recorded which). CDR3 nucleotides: TGTGCCAGCAGTGAAGCGCTTTTGCGGGATACGCAGTATTTT. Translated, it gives CASSEALLRDTQYF.